One sample yielded the 20 T cell receptor beta chains listed below, sequenced in a study of blood T cell repertoires in COVID-19. The assay was immunoSEQ multiplex PCR, and TCRdb's table has in-frame clones only and misses some. Of 150,000 to 200,000 clones listed, around 86% are singletons. Sequenced material: peripheral blood. These TCRs come from a man in his sixties with COVID-19, enrolled during active disease.

The chain employs TRBV10-3 and TRBJ2-7; TRBD1 aligns across 8 bases. Germline lookup yields CDR1 ENHRY and CDR2 SYGVKD. There are 15 residues in the CDR3. With 10 bases clipped from V and 3 bases from J, the junction kept 14 bases outside the gene matches. The CDR3 here is CATHQPGQVGYEQYF. The CDR3 DNA is TGTGCCACACATCAACCGGGACAGGTTGGCTACGAGCAGTACTTC.

V and J are TRBV9 and TRBJ1-4; D remains ambiguous. The CDR3 runs to 16 residues. The V gene's germline CDR1 is SGDLS and CDR2 YYNGEE. V was shortened by 0 bases and J by 1 base, with 10 bases between the two germline ends. The CDR3 sequence is CASSVGSWRTNEKLFF. The CDR3 DNA reads as TGTGCCAGCAGCGTAGGAAGTTGGAGAACTAATGAAAAACTGTTTTTT.

The chain has TRBV19 and TRBJ2-5; D is ambiguous. CDR3 length: 13 residues. Germline loops: CDR1 LNHDA, CDR2 SQIVND (reference sequence). V was cut by 5 bases and J by 2 bases, with 9 bases left in between. The CDR3 region has the DNA TGTGCCAGTAGTCTGGTAGAACAAGAGACCCAGTACTTC. Encoded protein: CASSLVEQETQYF.

This sequence joins TRBV7-2 and TRBJ2-4, with 11 nucleotides matching TRBD1. J was trimmed by 11 bases and V by 5 bases; bases with no gene match: 5. Germline assignment: CDR1 SGHTA and CDR2 FQGNSA. This CDR3 is 13 amino acids long. CDR3 loop: CASSPGQGVVQYF. CDR3 sequence (DNA): TGTGCCAGCAGCCCGGGACAGGGGGTTGTTCAGTACTTC.

The chain joins TRBV7-2 to TRBJ1-5; D perhaps matches TRBD1 (6 bases). V gave up 1 base and J gave up 6 bases, with 16 bases separating them. This CDR3 has 16 amino acids. Looked up from germline, CDR1 is SGHTA and CDR2 is FQGNSA. In DNA form, the CDR3 reads TGTGCCAGCAGCTTAGACGGACAGAGCTTTAGTCAGCCCCAGCATTTT. It specifies CASSLDGQSFSQPQHF.

As for this clone: Possible read error: a much larger clone is one base away. The J gene is TRBJ1-1, the V gene TRBV19; TRBD1 might be the D (5 bases). Germline values: CDR1 LNHDA, CDR2 SQIVND (reference sequence). This CDR3 is built from 14 residues. This CDR3 is CASSIPGMNTKAFF. The CDR3 bases are TGTGCCAGTAGTATCCCAGGGATGAACACTAAAGCTTTCTTT. The whole variable domain, remainder taken from reference TRBV19 and TRBJ1-1, is DGGITQSPKYLFRKEGQNVTLSCEQNLNHDAMYWYRQDPGQGLRLIYYSQIVNDFQKGDIAEGYSVSREKKESFPLTVTSAQKNPTAFYLCASSIPGMNTKAFFGQGTRLTVV.

This clone showed up just a few times. V gene TRBV11-2 combines with J gene TRBJ1-6, with D maybe TRBD1 (6 bases). There are 15 residues in the CDR3. Germline CDR1 SGHAT, CDR2 FQNNGV. The germline V and J ends were trimmed by 0 bases and 12 bases, with 15 bases remaining between them. This CDR3 is CASSLEQGQLVPLHF. The CDR3 DNA follows: TGTGCCAGCAGCTTAGAACAGGGCCAGTTGGTACCCCTCCACTTT.

The chain links TRBV7-2 to TRBJ2-1, with a possible D match to TRBD2 (5 bases). CDR3 length equals 19 residues. Germline V CDR1 and CDR2: SGHTA, FQGNSA. Trimming stripped 4 bases from V and 6 bases from J, with 28 bases between. The CDR3 here is CASSSYNQMISEGLNEQFF. CDR3 DNA sequence: TGTGCCAGCAGCTCCTATAACCAAATGATTAGCGAGGGCCTCAATGAGCAGTTCTTC. Full variable domain (missing parts from reference TRBV7-2 and TRBJ2-1): GAGVSQSPSNKVTEKGKDVELRCDPISGHTALYWYRQSLGQGLEFLIYFQGNSAPDKSGLPSDRFSAERTGGSVSTLTIQRTQQEDSAVYLCASSSYNQMISEGLNEQFFGPGTRLTVL.

This chain connects TRBV6-5 to TRBJ1-1, with 8 bases aligning to TRBD1. J gave up 6 bases and V 4 bases, and 4 bases lay outside the gene matches. The CDR3 is 13 amino acids. The germline V gene encodes CDR1 MNHEY and CDR2 SVGAGI. The CDR3 is CASSLDRGAEAFF. CDR3 in DNA: TGTGCCAGCAGTTTAGACAGGGGAGCTGAAGCTTTCTTT.

V and J are TRBV5-6 and TRBJ2-3; TRBD1 agrees at 9 bases. The J segment lost 1 base and the V segment lost 2 bases, leaving 5 bases of the junction unmatched. Germline values: CDR1 SGHDT, CDR2 YYEEEE. The length of the CDR3 is 16 residues. CDR3 sequence: CASSFPDRGGTDTQYF. DNA for the CDR3: TGTGCCAGCAGCTTTCCGGACAGGGGAGGCACAGATACGCAGTATTTT.

The rearrangement links TRBV10-3 to TRBJ1-2; 8 bases match TRBD1. The length of the CDR3 is 15 residues. Germline lookup yields CDR1 ENHRY and CDR2 SYGVKD. V dropped 6 bases and J dropped 6; count of bases not matched to a gene: 12. The DNA of the CDR3 is TGTGCCATCAGCCGAAATCAGGGGGCGCTAGATGGCTACACCTTC. This sequence encodes CAISRNQGALDGYTF.

This chain connects TRBV27 to TRBJ2-4, with 11 bases aligning to TRBD1. Germline-derived CDR1 and CDR2 are MNHEY and SMNVEV (reference sequence). There are 18 residues in the CDR3. V lost 6 bases, J lost 3 bases, and 13 bases stayed unmatched. The CDR3 protein is CASSIAGTGGTGKNIQYF. The CDR3 DNA follows: TGTGCCAGCAGCATCGCCGGGACAGGGGGGACGGGCAAAAACATTCAGTACTTC.

CDR3 DNA: TGTGCCAGCAGTTCCCATAGCGGGAGGATAAGGAATGAGCAGTTCTTC. Protein sequence: CASSSHSGRIRNEQFF. This chain connects TRBV6-5 to TRBJ2-1, with 10 bases aligning to TRBD2. The germline gives CDR1 MNHEY, CDR2 SVGAGI. The CDR3 is made up of 16 amino acids. The J segment lost 7 bases and the V segment lost 4 bases, leaving 10 bases of the junction unmatched.

The J gene is TRBJ2-7, the V gene TRBV19; 9 positions agree with TRBD1. The V segment lost 3 bases and the J segment 3 bases; nucleotides outside the gene matches: 9. Germline CDR1 and CDR2: LNHDA and SQIVND (reference sequence). This CDR3 has 16 amino acids. The CDR3 reads CASSIHGTGSSYEQYF. Here the CDR3 DNA reads TGTGCCAGTAGTATCCACGGGACAGGGAGTAGCTACGAGCAGTACTTC.

The rearrangement joins TRBV19 to TRBJ1-2, with a tentative D call TRBD1 (6 bases). In germline, CDR1 is LNHDA, CDR2 SQIVND (reference sequence). V shed 2 bases and J shed 0 bases, with 16 bases lying between them. CDR3 size: 17 residues. CDR3 in DNA: TGTGCCAGTAGTATATGGACAGCGGCCGCAGCTAACTATGGCTACACCTTC. It encodes CASSIWTAAAANYGYTF.

V and J are TRBV3-1 (or the pseudogene TRBV3-2) and TRBJ1-3; D might be TRBD1 (6 bases). The germline gives CDR1 LGHDT, CDR2 YNNKEL (reference sequence). The CDR3 has 16 residues. Trimming pared 8 bases from V and 0 bases from J, leaving 17 bases between. The CDR3 DNA is TGTGCCAGCTTGGACGGACAGATTTCCTCTGGAAACACCATATATTTT. Encoded protein: CASLDGQISSGNTIYF.

This clone was detected a few times. This chain uses TRBV6-6 with TRBJ1-5; D ambiguous. Germline V gene lookup returns CDR1 MNHNY and CDR2 SVGAGI (reference sequence). The CDR3 is 14 amino acids. Trimming shortened V by 2 bases and J by 1 base, and 6 bases separated the two germline ends. The CDR3 region is CASSYMESNQPQHF. The CDR3, as DNA: TGTGCCAGCAGTTACATGGAGAGCAATCAGCCCCAGCATTTT.

CDR3 residues: CASSRSLRNTIYF. The CDR3 DNA is TGTGCCAGCAGCAGGAGTTTGAGAAACACCATATATTTT. The rearrangement uses TRBV7-8 and TRBJ1-3; D not certain. V was pared by 5 bases and J by 5 bases, with 10 bases between. Germline-derived CDR1 and CDR2 are SGHVS and FQNEAQ. The CDR3 has 13 residues.

V is TRBV5-4 and J is TRBJ2-3; tentatively, D is TRBD1 (6 bases). The ends were cut back, 4 bases at V and 3 bases at J, with 12 bases in the middle. Germline CDR1 SGHNT, CDR2 YYREEE (reference sequence). CDR3 length equals 14 residues. The CDR3 loop reads CASSQWTETDTQYF. CDR3 sequence (DNA): TGTGCCAGCAGCCAATGGACAGAAACAGATACGCAGTATTTT.

CDR3 loop: CATSTTAGGSEQFF. The CDR3 DNA reads TGTGCCACCAGCACCACTGCTGGGGGCAGTGAGCAGTTCTTC. The V call is TRBV15, the J call TRBJ2-1, with D maybe TRBD1 (6 bases). V lost 4 bases and J lost 9, with 16 bases in between. The CDR3 contains 14 residues. CDR1 is LNHNV, CDR2 YYDKDF, per germline (reference sequence).